Each of the 11 T cell receptor beta chains below was sequenced from the same sample in a study of blood T cell repertoires in COVID-19. The data were produced by immunoSEQ multiplex PCR, yet TCRdb's version contains in-frame clones alone and is incomplete. Here the sample spans tens of thousands of clones, around 92% being singletons. What was sequenced was peripheral blood. Source of these receptors: a man over 45 with COVID-19, enrolled during active disease.

The J gene is TRBJ1-6, the V gene TRBV30; the D is unclear. The CDR3 runs to 16 residues. Germline CDR1 and CDR2: GTSNPN and SVGIG (reference sequence). V lost 2 bases, J lost 0 bases, and 11 bases lay in between. The CDR3 DNA is TGTGCCTGGAGTTTATCCGGGAGCTCCTATAATTCACCCCTCCACTTT. It codes for CAWSLSGSSYNSPLHF.

This sequence joins TRBV19 and TRBJ1-2; D may be TRBD1 (6 bases). V lost 7 bases, J lost 4 bases, and 10 bases lay in between. This CDR3 is 12 amino acids long. Germline CDR1 is LNHDA and CDR2 is SQIVND (reference sequence). DNA for the CDR3: TGTGCCAGTACCCCACAGGGCTATGGCTACACCTTC. It specifies CASTPQGYGYTF.

This clone was found a few times. The chain joins TRBV4-1 to TRBJ2-1; no clear D. CDR3 length equals 16 residues. CDR1 is MGHRA and CDR2 is YSYEKL in the germline V gene. V lost 0 bases to trimming and J lost 4 bases, with 13 bases between them. The CDR3, as DNA: TGCGCCAGCAGCCAAGAATGGGCGAATTTGTACAATGAGCAGTTCTTC. As protein: CASSQEWANLYNEQFF.

The table lists this clone with a few counts. The V and J genes are TRBV11-1 and TRBJ1-4, with 7 bases aligning to TRBD1. Germline CDR1 reads SGHAT; CDR2 reads FQDESV (reference sequence). The V segment lost 0 bases and the J segment 6 bases; nucleotides outside the gene matches: 4. CDR3 length equals 15 residues. The CDR3 region is CASSLADRVDEKLFF. DNA of the CDR3: TGTGCCAGCAGCTTAGCCGACAGGGTTGATGAAAAACTGTTTTTT.

The rearrangement links TRBV11-2 to TRBJ1-1, with a tentative D call TRBD1 (6 bases). Germline V gene lookup returns CDR1 SGHAT and CDR2 FQNNGV. Trimming removed 5 bases at V and 4 bases at J, with 11 bases between. The CDR3 has 13 residues. The CDR3 nucleotides read TGTGCCAGCAGCCGAGGGGGTCCCACTGAAGCTTTCTTT. This sequence encodes CASSRGGPTEAFF.

The CDR3 here is CASSDRRERAFF. Written as DNA, the CDR3 is TGTGCCAGCAGTGATCGGCGGGAACGGGCTTTCTTT. The chain couples TRBV6-1 to TRBJ1-1; D gene ambiguous. The CDR3 extends over 12 amino acids. Trimming removed 3 bases at V and 11 bases at J, with 13 bases between. Germline CDR1 and CDR2: MNHNS and SASEGT.

The CDR3 DNA reads TGTGCCAGCAGTGTCGGACAGCCCTACGAGCAGTACTTC. Protein: CASSVGQPYEQYF. The rearrangement uses TRBV27 and TRBJ2-7; a possible D gene is TRBD1 (6 bases). The CDR3 has 13 amino acids. CDR1 is MNHEY, CDR2 SMNVEV, per germline (reference sequence). The ends were cut back, 5 bases at V and 2 bases at J, with 10 bases in the middle.

The chain recombines TRBV27 with TRBJ1-4; TRBD1 matches 8 bases. The CDR3 length is 19 residues. Trimming at V came to 7 bases and at J to 3 bases, leaving 19 bases not matched to a gene. Germline CDR1 MNHEY, CDR2 SMNVEV (reference sequence). The CDR3 DNA reads as TGTGCCAGCACTCCCAGGTACTGGGACAGGCCGAACTCTAATGAAAAACTGTTTTTT. Translating gives CASTPRYWDRPNSNEKLFF.

This chain connects TRBV12-3 or TRBV12-4 to TRBJ1-5; the D gene is possibly TRBD1 (5 bases). Deletions cut 9 bases from V and 6 bases from J, with 12 bases between. This CDR3 is 12 amino acids long. DNA for the CDR3: TGTGCCAGACCCAAGGGGTCTCAGCCCCAGCATTTT. Translating gives CARPKGSQPQHF.

The CDR3 DNA is TGTGCCATCAGTGAGGGGGGGTACTATGGCTACACCTTC. It translates to CAISEGGYYGYTF. V and J are TRBV10-3 and TRBJ1-2; tentative D call: TRBD1 (5 bases). The CDR3 sequence is 13 residues long. CDR1 ENHRY and CDR2 SYGVKD come from the germline V gene. V shed 2 bases and J shed 3 bases, with 7 bases lying between them.

V gene TRBV19 combines with J gene TRBJ1-5; 12 nucleotides agree with TRBD1. This CDR3 has 13 amino acids. Unmatched junction bases numbered 2, after V lost 8 bases and J lost 6 bases. The germline V gene has CDR1 LNHDA and CDR2 SQIVND (reference sequence). CDR3 sequence: CASGDRGLQPQHF. CDR3 DNA sequence: TGTGCCAGTGGGGACAGGGGGCTTCAGCCCCAGCATTTT. The whole variable domain, remainder taken from reference TRBV19 and TRBJ1-5, is DGGITQSPKYLFRKEGQNVTLSCEQNLNHDAMYWYRQDPGQGLRLIYYSQIVNDFQKGDIAEGYSVSREKKESFPLTVTSAQKNPTAFYLCASGDRGLQPQHFGDGTRLSIL.